Described below is a single TCR beta chain sequence and its context. Its specificity is unknown. Semi-nested PCR with Nested Universal Primer A followed constant-region reverse priming of full-length variable regions. TCRdb re-called the 5' RACE reads with MiXCR, one entry per CDR3 protein. The sample contains tens of thousands of distinct CDR3 sequences, less than 25% of which appear only once. Cells sorted as Tregs were CD4+, CD25+ and CD127-/low. Study-wide results and limits: Tumor Treg TCRs overlapped most with tumor naive CD4+ cells. The larger cohort examined one V-J beta rearrangement, not whole repertoires.

The ends were cut back, 0 bases at V and 6 bases at J, with 9 bases in the middle. The CDR3 spans 13 residues. Germline CDR1 GTSNPN, CDR2 SVGIG (reference sequence). Sequenced material: Tregs sorted from blood. This clonotype originated in a female donor with breast cancer. The chain uses TRBV30 and TRBJ2-1, with D uncertain. The CDR3 loop reads CAWSVLEGNEQFF. CDR3 coding DNA: TGTGCCTGGAGTGTACTGGAAGGCAATGAGCAGTTCTTC.